This is a list of T cell receptor beta chains from one sample in a study of cytomegalovirus exposure and HLA in healthy donors. Assay used: immunoSEQ multiplex PCR; TCRdb lists only in-frame clones, some missing. The sample has about 190,000 clones, roughly 86% seen once. Input material: PBMCs. The receptor set was obtained from a woman under 30 in good health and CMV-seronegative. Both conserved end residues are part of each CDR3. A D gene is named only where the DNA matches it firmly. Clone size is stated in some rows and not others, as once, few, many or a class when expanded.

D gene	V gene	clone size	J gene	CDR3 protein	CDR3 DNA
-	TRBV6-5	-	TRBJ1-1	CASTPGGSLNTEAFF	TGTGCCAGCACCCCGGGGGGGTCGTTGAACACTGAAGCTTTCTTT
-	TRBV6-5	-	TRBJ2-3	CASSYVRGADTQYF	TGTGCCAGCAGCTACGTGCGGGGCGCAGATACGCAGTATTTT
TRBD1	TRBV28	few	TRBJ2-7	CASSPVGQGPYEQYF	TGTGCCAGCAGCCCAGTGGGACAGGGACCCTACGAGCAGTACTTC
-	TRBV6-1	few	TRBJ2-1	CASAYSYNEQFF	TGTGCCAGCGCCTACTCCTACAATGAGCAGTTCTTC
-	TRBV12-5	-	TRBJ1-1	CASGLPDRGNTEAFF	TGTGCTAGTGGTTTGCCCGACCGGGGGAACACTGAAGCTTTCTTT
-	TRBV6-6	-	TRBJ2-7	CASRWQGTYEQYF	TGTGCCAGCAGGTGGCAGGGTACCTACGAGCAGTACTTC
TRBD1	TRBV19	-	TRBJ1-2	CASSSDRGQLYGYTF	TGTGCCAGTAGTTCCGACAGGGGGCAACTCTATGGCTACACCTTC
-	TRBV5-1	-	TRBJ1-2	CASSPGYNYGYTF	TGCGCCAGCAGCCCAGGATACAACTATGGCTACACCTTC
TRBD1	TRBV29-1	few	TRBJ1-4	CSVPAGGKNEKLFF	TGCAGCGTCCCCGCAGGGGGCAAGAATGAAAAACTGTTTTTT
-	TRBV30	-	TRBJ1-2	CAWGDYGYTF	TGTGCCTGGGGAGACTATGGCTACACCTTC
-	TRBV4-1	-	TRBJ1-1	CASSIRQEMNTEAFF	TGCGCCAGCAGCATACGACAGGAAATGAACACTGAAGCTTTCTTT
TRBD1	TRBV4-2	-	TRBJ1-3	CASSPGQGTSGNTIYF	TGTGCCAGCAGCCCCGGACAGGGAACCTCTGGAAACACCATATATTTT
TRBD2	TRBV28	-	TRBJ2-1	CASRVSGGSYNEQFF	TGTGCCAGCAGGGTTAGCGGGGGGAGCTACAATGAGCAGTTCTTC
-	TRBV6-6	-	TRBJ1-4	CASSYSGGANEKLFF	TGTGCCAGCAGTTACTCGGGAGGGGCGAATGAAAAACTGTTTTTT
TRBD1	TRBV7-9	-	TRBJ1-3	CASSLGGTGGFGNTIYF	TGTGCCAGCAGCTTAGGCGGGACAGGCGGATTCGGAAACACCATATATTTT
TRBD1	TRBV10-1	-	TRBJ2-7	CASSLSQGAREQYF	TGCGCCAGCAGCCTCTCACAGGGGGCGCGGGAGCAGTACTTC
TRBD1	TRBV13	-	TRBJ2-5	CASSTSTGGEEETQYF	TGTGCCAGCAGCACATCGACAGGGGGCGAGGAGGAGACCCAGTACTTC
TRBD1	TRBV19	-	TRBJ1-3	CASSVDRGAGNTIYF	TGTGCCAGTAGTGTCGACAGGGGGGCGGGGAACACCATATATTTT
TRBD2	TRBV6-5	few	TRBJ2-1	CASRSSGGADNEQFF	TGTGCCAGCAGATCTAGCGGGGGGGCGGACAATGAGCAGTTCTTC
-	TRBV6-6	-	TRBJ2-1	CASSYSSGCDEQFF	TGTGCCAGCAGTTACTCGTCAGGATGCGATGAGCAGTTCTTC
TRBD1	TRBV28	-	TRBJ1-2	CASSLRRMGQDGYTF	TGTGCCAGCAGTTTGAGGAGGATGGGACAGGATGGCTACACCTTC
TRBD1	TRBV5-4	-	TRBJ1-4	CASSLVQGAKTNEKLFF	TGTGCCAGCAGCTTGGTGCAGGGGGCGAAAACTAATGAAAAACTGTTTTTT
-	TRBV9	once	TRBJ1-1	CASSAHPGHRNTEAFF	TGTGCCAGCAGCGCTCATCCGGGACACCGGAACACTGAAGCTTTCTTT
TRBD1	TRBV7-9	-	TRBJ1-2	CASSGTGTGSYGYTF	TGTGCCAGCAGCGGCACCGGGACAGGTTCCTATGGCTACACCTTC
-	TRBV6-4	-	TRBJ1-2	CASSDTPSRGGYTF	TGTGCCAGCAGTGACACGCCGTCTAGGGGTGGCTACACCTTC
-	TRBV10-1	-	TRBJ2-4	CASSGGQDPGNIQYF	TGCGCCAGCAGTGGCGGACAAGACCCGGGAAACATTCAGTACTTC
TRBD1	TRBV9	-	TRBJ2-1	CASSLSGTGYNEQFF	TGTGCCAGCAGCCTCTCCGGGACAGGGTACAATGAGCAGTTCTTC
TRBD2	TRBV9	-	TRBJ2-7	CASSSGLAGAYEQYF	TGTGCCAGCAGCTCGGGACTAGCGGGAGCCTACGAGCAGTACTTC
-	TRBV4-1	-	TRBJ2-7	CASSQSRSLAYEQYF	TGCGCCAGCAGCCAGTCGCGAAGCCTAGCCTACGAGCAGTACTTC
-	TRBV12-5	few	TRBJ1-1	CASGLVRGSGEAFF	TGTGCTAGTGGTTTGGTACGAGGGTCGGGTGAAGCTTTCTTT
-	TRBV2	-	TRBJ1-1	CASSEAYVSAGAFF	TGTGCCAGCAGTGAAGCCTACGTCAGCGCGGGAGCTTTCTTT
-	TRBV6-1	-	TRBJ1-4	CASSVKGVREANEKLFF	TGTGCCAGCAGTGTTAAGGGGGTCAGGGAAGCTAATGAAAAACTGTTTTTT
-	TRBV2	-	TRBJ2-2	CATGRRAAGGELFF	TGTGCCACAGGGAGGCGGGCCGCGGGCGGGGAGCTGTTTTTT
TRBD1	TRBV28	once	TRBJ2-7	CASSRTTGGLEQYF	TGTGCCAGCAGTAGAACGACAGGGGGACTCGAGCAGTACTTC
-	TRBV5-1	-	TRBJ2-4	CASSEGVGAKNIQYF	TGCGCCAGCAGCGAAGGGGTTGGGGCCAAAAACATTCAGTACTTC
-	TRBV15	-	TRBJ1-5	CATSRDGGGNQPQHF	TGTGCCACCAGCAGAGATGGGGGGGGCAATCAGCCCCAGCATTTT
TRBD1	TRBV28	-	TRBJ1-4	CASSAGGDGKLFF	TGTGCCAGCAGTGCAGGGGGCGACGGAAAACTGTTTTTT
TRBD1	TRBV11-2	-	TRBJ2-7	CASSWGQGAGEQYF	TGTGCCAGCAGCTGGGGACAGGGGGCGGGCGAGCAGTACTTC
-	TRBV6-1	few	TRBJ1-1	CASSEHRGTEAFF	TGTGCCAGCAGTGAACACCGGGGCACTGAAGCTTTCTTT
-	TRBV6-1	-	TRBJ2-2	CASSESSETGELFF	TGTGCCAGCAGTGAATCTAGCGAGACCGGGGAGCTGTTTTTT
-	TRBV6-6	-	TRBJ2-3	CASAGDPDTQYF	TGTGCCAGCGCCGGGGATCCAGATACGCAGTATTTT
-	TRBV7-9	-	TRBJ2-5	CASSLLPQSETQYF	TGTGCCAGCAGCTTACTTCCCCAGTCCGAGACCCAGTACTTC
TRBD2	TRBV4-2	-	TRBJ2-5	CASSQSQGGSEGQYF	TGTGCCAGCAGCCAGTCCCAGGGCGGGAGTGAGGGGCAGTACTTC
-	TRBV10-3	-	TRBJ2-4	CAISAYGREKNIQYF	TGTGCCATCAGTGCGTACGGCCGGGAGAAAAACATTCAGTACTTC
TRBD1	TRBV6-1	-	TRBJ2-1	CASSFPGTGKNEQFF	TGTGCCAGCAGTTTCCCCGGGACAGGAAAAAATGAGCAGTTCTTC
-	TRBV7-6	-	TRBJ2-7	CASSLVVGGEQYF	TGTGCCAGCAGCTTAGTAGTAGGGGGCGAGCAGTACTTC
TRBD2	TRBV6-5	-	TRBJ2-1	CASSYLVGGANEQFF	TGTGCCAGCAGTTACTTGGTCGGGGGGGCCAATGAGCAGTTCTTC
TRBD2	TRBV11-2	-	TRBJ2-7	CASSLPGLELPQYF	TGTGCCAGCAGCTTACCGGGACTAGAGCTACCGCAGTACTTC
-	TRBV7-9	-	TRBJ2-5	CASTAGPRETQYF	TGTGCCAGCACGGCGGGCCCCAGAGAGACCCAGTACTTC
-	TRBV7-9	-	TRBJ1-1	CASSLTGKGRGTEAFF	TGTGCCAGCAGCTTAACAGGGAAGGGTCGCGGCACTGAAGCTTTCTTT